This TCR beta chain was identified during a study of early T cells in non-severe SARS-CoV-2 infection. Across the whole study: Unsorted whole-blood RNA was sequenced in bulk, leaving chains unpaired.

The TCR library protocol was used to attach unique molecular identifiers. These identifiers were attached to individual cDNA molecules. MiXCR was run by TCRdb on the 5' RACE reads, yielding one entry per CDR3 protein. The repertoire holds some 110,000 distinct CDR3 sequences, with under 15% as singletons. With regard to this clonotype: The antigen is unknown.

Study-level points and caveats: Reliance on VDJdb matching favored anti-spike CD8 responses; private and CD4 specificities were missed.

Trimming took 4 bases from V and 3 from J, leaving 10 bases between them. CDR1 and CDR2 from the germline V gene are GTSNPN and SVGIG (reference sequence). The CDR3 runs to 13 residues. The chain recombines TRBV30 with TRBJ1-3, with D possibly being TRBD1 (5 bases). This TCR derives from an adult who was a healthcare worker with PCR-confirmed SARS-CoV-2 infection or an uninfected control (not recorded which). What was sequenced was whole blood. DNA for the CDR3: TGTGCCTGGACAGGGTCTAATGGAAACACCATATATTTT. This gives the protein CAWTGSNGNTIYF. Full variable domain (missing parts from reference TRBV30 and TRBJ1-3): SQTIHQWPATLVQPVGSPLSLECTVEGTSNPNLYWYRQAAGRGLQLLFYSVGIGQISSEVPQNLSASRPQDRQFILSSKKLLLSDSGFYLCAWTGSNGNTIYFGEGSWLTVV.